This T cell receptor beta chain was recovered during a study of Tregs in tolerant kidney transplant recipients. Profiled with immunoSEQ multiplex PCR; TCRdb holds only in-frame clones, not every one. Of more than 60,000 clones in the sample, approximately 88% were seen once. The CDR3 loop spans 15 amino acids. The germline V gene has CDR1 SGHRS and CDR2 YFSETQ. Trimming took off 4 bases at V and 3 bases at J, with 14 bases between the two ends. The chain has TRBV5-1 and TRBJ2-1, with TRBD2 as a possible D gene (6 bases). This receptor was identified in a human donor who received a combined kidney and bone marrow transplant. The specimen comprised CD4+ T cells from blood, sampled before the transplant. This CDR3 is CASSGGGTNYNEQFF. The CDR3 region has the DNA TGCGCCAGCAGCGGTGGCGGGACCAACTACAATGAGCAGTTCTTC.